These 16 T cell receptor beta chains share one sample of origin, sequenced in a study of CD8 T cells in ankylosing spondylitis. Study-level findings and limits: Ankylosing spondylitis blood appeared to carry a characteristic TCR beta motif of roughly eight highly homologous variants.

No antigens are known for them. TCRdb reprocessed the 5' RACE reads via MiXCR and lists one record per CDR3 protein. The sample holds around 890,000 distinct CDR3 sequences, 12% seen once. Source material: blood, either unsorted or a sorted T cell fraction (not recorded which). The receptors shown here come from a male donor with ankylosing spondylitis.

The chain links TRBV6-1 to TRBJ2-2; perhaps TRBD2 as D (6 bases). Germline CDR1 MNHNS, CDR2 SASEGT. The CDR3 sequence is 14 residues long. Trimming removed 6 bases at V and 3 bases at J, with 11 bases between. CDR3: CASSRGSDTGELFF. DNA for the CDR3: TGTGCCAGCAGCCGGGGGTCGGACACCGGGGAGCTGTTTTTT.

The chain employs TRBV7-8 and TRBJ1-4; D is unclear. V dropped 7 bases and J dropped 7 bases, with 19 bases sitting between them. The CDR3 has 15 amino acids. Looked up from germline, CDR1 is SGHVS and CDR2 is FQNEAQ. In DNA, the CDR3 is TGTGCCAGCAAGCTTCTGGGCGGAATCGGTGAAAAACTGTTTTTT. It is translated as CASKLLGGIGEKLFF. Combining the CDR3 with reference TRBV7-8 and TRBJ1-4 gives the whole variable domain GAGVSQSPRYKVAKRGQDVALRCDPISGHVSLFWYQQALGQGPEFLTYFQNEAQLDKSGLPSDRFFAERPEGSVSTLKIQRTQQEDSAVYLCASKLLGGIGEKLFFGSGTQLSVL.

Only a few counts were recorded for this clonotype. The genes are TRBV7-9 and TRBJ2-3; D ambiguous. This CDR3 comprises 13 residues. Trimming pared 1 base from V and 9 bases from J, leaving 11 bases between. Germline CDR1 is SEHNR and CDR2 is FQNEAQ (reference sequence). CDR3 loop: CASSLDAGSTQYF. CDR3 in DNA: TGTGCCAGCAGCTTAGATGCTGGATCAACGCAGTATTTT.

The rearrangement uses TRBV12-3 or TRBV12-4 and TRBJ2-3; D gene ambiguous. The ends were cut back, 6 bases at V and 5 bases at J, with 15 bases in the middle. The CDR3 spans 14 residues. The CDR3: CASRFVAPGDTQYF. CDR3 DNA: TGTGCCAGCAGATTTGTTGCTCCGGGAGATACGCAGTATTTT.

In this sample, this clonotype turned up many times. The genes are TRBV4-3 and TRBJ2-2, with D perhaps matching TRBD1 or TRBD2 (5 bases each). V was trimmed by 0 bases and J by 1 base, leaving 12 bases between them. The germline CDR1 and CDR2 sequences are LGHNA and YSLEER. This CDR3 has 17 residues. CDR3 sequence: CASSQDMGDGNTGELFF. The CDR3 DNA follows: TGCGCCAGCAGCCAAGATATGGGGGACGGGAACACCGGGGAGCTGTTTTTT.

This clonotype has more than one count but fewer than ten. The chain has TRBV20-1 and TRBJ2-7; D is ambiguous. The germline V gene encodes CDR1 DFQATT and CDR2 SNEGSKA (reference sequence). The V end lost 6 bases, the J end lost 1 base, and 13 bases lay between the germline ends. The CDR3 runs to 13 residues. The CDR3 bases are TGCAGTGCCGTATTAAAAACTTCCTACGAGCAGTACTTC. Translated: CSAVLKTSYEQYF.

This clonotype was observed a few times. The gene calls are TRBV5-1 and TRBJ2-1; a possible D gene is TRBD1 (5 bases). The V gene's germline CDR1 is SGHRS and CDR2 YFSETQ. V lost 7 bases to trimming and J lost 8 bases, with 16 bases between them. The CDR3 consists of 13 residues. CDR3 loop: CASGSPGNDEQFF. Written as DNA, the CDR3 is TGCGCCAGCGGGTCCCCAGGGAATGATGAGCAGTTCTTC.

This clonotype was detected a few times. The CDR3 loop reads CASSSFGTGNTEAFF. CDR3 sequence (DNA): TGTGCCAGCAGTAGCTTCGGGACAGGTAACACTGAAGCTTTCTTT. J is TRBJ1-1 and V is TRBV6-2 or TRBV6-3, with 8 bases that match TRBD1. There are 15 residues in the CDR3. J was trimmed by 2 bases and V by 5 bases; bases with no gene match: 7. Germline CDR1 MNHEY, CDR2 SVGEGT.

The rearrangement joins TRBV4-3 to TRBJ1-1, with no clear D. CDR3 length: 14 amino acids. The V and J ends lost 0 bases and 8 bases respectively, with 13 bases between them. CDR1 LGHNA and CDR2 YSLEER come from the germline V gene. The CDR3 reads CASSQDPSEVEAFF. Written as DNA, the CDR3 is TGCGCCAGCAGCCAAGATCCCAGTGAGGTCGAAGCTTTCTTT.

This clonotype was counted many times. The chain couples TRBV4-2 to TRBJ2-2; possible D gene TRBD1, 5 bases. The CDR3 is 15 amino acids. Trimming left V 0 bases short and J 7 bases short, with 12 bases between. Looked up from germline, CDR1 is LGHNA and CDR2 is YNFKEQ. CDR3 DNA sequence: TGTGCCAGCAGCCAAGATCATAGTAGGGGCGGGGAGCTGTTTTTT. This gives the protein CASSQDHSRGGELFF.

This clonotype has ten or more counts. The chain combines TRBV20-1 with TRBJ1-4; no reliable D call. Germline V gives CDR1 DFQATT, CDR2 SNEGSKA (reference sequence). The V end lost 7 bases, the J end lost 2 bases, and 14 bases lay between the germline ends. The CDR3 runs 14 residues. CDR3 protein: CSGALHATNEKLFF. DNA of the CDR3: TGCAGTGGGGCCTTACACGCGACTAATGAAAAACTGTTTTTT.

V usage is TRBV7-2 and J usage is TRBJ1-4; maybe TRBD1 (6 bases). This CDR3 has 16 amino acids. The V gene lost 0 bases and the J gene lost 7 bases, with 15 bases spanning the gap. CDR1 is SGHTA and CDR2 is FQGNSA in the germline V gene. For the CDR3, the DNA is TGTGCCAGCAGCTTAGCGCTCTGGACAGCTTCTGAAAAACTGTTTTTT. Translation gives CASSLALWTASEKLFF.

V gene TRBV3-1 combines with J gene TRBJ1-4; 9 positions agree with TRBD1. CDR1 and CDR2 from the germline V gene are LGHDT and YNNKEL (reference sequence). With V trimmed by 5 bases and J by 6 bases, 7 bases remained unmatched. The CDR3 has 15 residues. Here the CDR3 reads CASSSEGTGYEKLFF. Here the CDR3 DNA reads TGTGCCAGCAGCTCCGAAGGGACAGGGTATGAAAAACTGTTTTTT.

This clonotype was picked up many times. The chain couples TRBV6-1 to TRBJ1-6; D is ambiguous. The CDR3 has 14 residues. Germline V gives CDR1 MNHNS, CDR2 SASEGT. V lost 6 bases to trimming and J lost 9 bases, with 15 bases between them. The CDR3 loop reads CASSLGRLGSPLHF. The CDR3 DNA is TGTGCCAGCAGCCTTGGACGGCTGGGTTCACCCCTCCACTTT.

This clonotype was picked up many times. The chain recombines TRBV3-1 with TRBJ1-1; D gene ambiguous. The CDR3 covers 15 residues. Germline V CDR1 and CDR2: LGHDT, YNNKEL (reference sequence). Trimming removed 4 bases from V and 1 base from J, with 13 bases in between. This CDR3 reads CASSRGWGANTEAFF. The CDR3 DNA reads TGTGCCAGCAGCCGCGGCTGGGGAGCGAACACTGAAGCTTTCTTT.

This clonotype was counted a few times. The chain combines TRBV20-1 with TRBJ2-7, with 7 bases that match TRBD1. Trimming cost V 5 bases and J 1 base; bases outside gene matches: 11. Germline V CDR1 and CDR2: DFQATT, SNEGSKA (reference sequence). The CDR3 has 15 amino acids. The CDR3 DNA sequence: TGCAGTGCTCGACTTACAGGGGATATTTCCTACGAGCAGTACTTC. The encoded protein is CSARLTGDISYEQYF.